Following are 2 T cell receptor beta chains from one sample sequenced in a study of T cell changes during pregnancy in multiple sclerosis. Sequenced by immunoSEQ multiplex PCR; TCRdb stores in-frame clones only, minus some. The data show about 38,000 clones, with about 90% seen just once and roughly 0.37% held by the top ten. The material sequenced was CD4+ T cells from peripheral blood mononuclear cells, taken in the third trimester of pregnancy. Receptor source: a female donor in good health, enrolled as a control in a pregnancy study.

This chain links TRBV9 with TRBJ1-1; 7 bases fit TRBD1. Trimming at V came to 9 bases and at J to 7 bases, leaving 12 bases not matched to a gene. Germline CDR1 is SGDLS and CDR2 is YYNGEE. The CDR3 is 13 amino acids. CDR3 sequence (DNA): TGTGCCACGTTGGGACAGTCGTGTGATGAAGCTTTCTTT. This codes for CATLGQSCDEAFF.

This chain uses TRBV5-1 with TRBJ1-2, with 7 bases fitting TRBD1. Germline CDR1 and CDR2: SGHRS and YFSETQ. After removal of 4 bases from V and 8 bases from J, the junction contained 8 bases not matched to a gene. The CDR3 is made up of 13 amino acids. The CDR3 DNA follows: TGCGCCAGCAGCCCACAGGAGGGGGCGGGCTACACCTTC. Amino acids: CASSPQEGAGYTF.